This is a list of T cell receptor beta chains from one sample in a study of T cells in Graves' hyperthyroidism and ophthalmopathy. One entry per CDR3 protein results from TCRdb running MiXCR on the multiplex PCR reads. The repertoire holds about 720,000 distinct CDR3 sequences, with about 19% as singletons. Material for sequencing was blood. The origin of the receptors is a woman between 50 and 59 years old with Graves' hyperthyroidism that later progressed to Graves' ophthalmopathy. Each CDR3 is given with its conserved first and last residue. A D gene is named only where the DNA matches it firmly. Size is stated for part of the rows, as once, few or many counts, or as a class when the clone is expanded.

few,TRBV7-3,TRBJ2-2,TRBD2,TGTGCCAGCAGCCCACGACTAGCGTCCGGGGAGCTGTTTTTT,CASSPRLASGELFF
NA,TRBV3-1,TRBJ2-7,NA,TGTGCCAGCAGCCAGGGCTTAGCGCCCGCTTACGAGCAGTACTTC,CASSQGLAPAYEQYF
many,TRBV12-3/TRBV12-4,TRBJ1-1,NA,TGTGCCAGCAGTCGACAGAGTCTGAGGACTGAAGCTTTCTTT,CASSRQSLRTEAFF
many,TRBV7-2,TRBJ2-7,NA,TGTGCCAGCAGCTTGACAGCTTCATCCTACGAGCAGTACTTC,CASSLTASSYEQYF
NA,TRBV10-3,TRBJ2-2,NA,TGTGCCATCAGTGAGCGGGTTGTAGCCGGGGAGCTGTTTTTT,CAISERVVAGELFF
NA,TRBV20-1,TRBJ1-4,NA,TGCAGTGCCCCGGACAAAGCTAATGAAAAACTGTTTTTT,CSAPDKANEKLFF
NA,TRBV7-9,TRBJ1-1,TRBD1,TGTGCCAGCAGCTTAGCGACAGGGGTGACTGAAGCTTTCTTT,CASSLATGVTEAFF
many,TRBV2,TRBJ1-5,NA,TGTGCCAGCAGGGATCGACGAGGCAATCAGCCCCAGCATTTT,CASRDRRGNQPQHF
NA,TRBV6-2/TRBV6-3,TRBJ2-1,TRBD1,TGTGCCAACAGAGCCGACAGGGGGATTTACAATGAGCAGTTCTTC,CANRADRGIYNEQFF
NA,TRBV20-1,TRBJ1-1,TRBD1,TGCAGTGCTTCACATGCGGGACAGTTGATGAACACTGAAGCTTTCTTT,CSASHAGQLMNTEAFF
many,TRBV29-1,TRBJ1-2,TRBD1,TGCAGCGTTGGACAGGGAGATCGTGGCTACACCTTC,CSVGQGDRGYTF
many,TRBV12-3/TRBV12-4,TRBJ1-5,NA,TGTGCCAGCAGTTTCGGGGGTCAGCCCCAGCATTTT,CASSFGGQPQHF
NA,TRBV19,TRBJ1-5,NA,TGTGCCAGTACCCCCAGGGGTGGCAATCAGCCCCAGCATTTT,CASTPRGGNQPQHF
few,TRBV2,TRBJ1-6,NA,TGTGCCAGCGGGGGGGGACGGTATTCACCCCTCCACTTT,CASGGGRYSPLHF
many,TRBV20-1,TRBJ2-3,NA,TGCAGTGGCACTTGGGCAGCGGGAGATACGCAGTATTTT,CSGTWAAGDTQYF
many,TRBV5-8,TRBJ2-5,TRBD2,TGTGCCAGCAGCTACGGACTAGCGGGGGGACCTCCTAAGGCCCAGTACTTC,CASSYGLAGGPPKAQYF
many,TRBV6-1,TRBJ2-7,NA,TGTGCCAGCAGCAGGACAACCTACGAGCAGTACTTC,CASSRTTYEQYF
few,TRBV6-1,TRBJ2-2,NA,TGTGCCAGCAGACGGGGACTTAGGGGTAACACCGGGGAGCTGTTTTTT,CASRRGLRGNTGELFF
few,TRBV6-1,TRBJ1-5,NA,TGTGCCAGCATTCGATCCGCAGGAGGGCACGATCAGCCCCAGCATTTT,CASIRSAGGHDQPQHF
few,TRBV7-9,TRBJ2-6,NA,TGTGCCAGCAGCTTCGTCAGGGGTGCTGGGGCCAACGTCCTGACTTTC,CASSFVRGAGANVLTF
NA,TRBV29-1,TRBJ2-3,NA,TGCAGCGTTGCCGGGACAAGCACAGATACGCAGTATTTT,CSVAGTSTDTQYF
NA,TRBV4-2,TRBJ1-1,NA,TGTGCCAGCAGCCCGACGCTCGGGGGCGAGGACACTGAAGCTTTCTTT,CASSPTLGGEDTEAFF
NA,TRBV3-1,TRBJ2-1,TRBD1,TGTGCCAGCAGTCGGGACAGAAGACAGGGGGGCGATGAGCAGTTCTTC,CASSRDRRQGGDEQFF
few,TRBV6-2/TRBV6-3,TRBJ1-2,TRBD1,TGTGCCAGCAGAGCTACAGGGGCCAACTATGGCTACACCTTC,CASRATGANYGYTF
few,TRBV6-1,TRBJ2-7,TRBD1,TGTGCCAGCAGTGATCGGACAGGGGGCTTTTACGAGCAGTACTTC,CASSDRTGGFYEQYF
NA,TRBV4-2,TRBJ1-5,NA,TGTGCCAGCAGCCGAGAAGATAGCAATCAGCCCCAGCATTTT,CASSREDSNQPQHF
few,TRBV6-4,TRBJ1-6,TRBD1,TGTGCCAGCAGGGGGGACAGCTCCTATAATTCACCCCTCCACTTT,CASRGDSSYNSPLHF
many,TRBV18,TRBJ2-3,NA,TGTGCCAGCTCACAGGTTGCCACTGCAGATACGCAGTATTTT,CASSQVATADTQYF
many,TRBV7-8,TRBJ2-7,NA,TGTGCCAGCAACGATCTCGGCTTAGGGAACTACGAGCAGTACTTC,CASNDLGLGNYEQYF
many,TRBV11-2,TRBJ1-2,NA,TGTGCCAGCAGCTTAGCCGGGACCGACTATGGCTACACCTTC,CASSLAGTDYGYTF
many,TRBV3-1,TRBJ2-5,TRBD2,TGTGCCAGCAGACTAGCGGAAGAGACCCAGTACTTC,CASRLAEETQYF
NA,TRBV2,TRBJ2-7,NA,TGTGCCAGCACTATAACGGACGAGCAGTACTTC,CASTITDEQYF
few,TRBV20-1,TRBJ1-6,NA,TGCAGTGCAAAGGGATCTCTGGATTCACCCCTCCACTTT,CSAKGSLDSPLHF
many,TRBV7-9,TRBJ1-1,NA,TGTGCCAGCAGCGTGCTAAACACTGAAGCTTTCTTT,CASSVLNTEAFF
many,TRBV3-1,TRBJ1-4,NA,TGTGCCAGCAGCCAAGCCTACGGGGGCGGTGAAAAACTGTTTTTT,CASSQAYGGGEKLFF
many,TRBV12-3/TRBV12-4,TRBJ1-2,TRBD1,TGTGCCAGCAGGCCGGACAGGGCGGGCTATGGCTACACCTTC,CASRPDRAGYGYTF